The source of this T cell receptor beta chain is a study of cytomegalovirus exposure and HLA in healthy donors. Overall study context: Some 77 million unique TCRs from HLA-typed donors were held in an early release of data.

Donors consisted of healthy bone marrow donors. Germline V gene sequence: CDR1 DFQATT, CDR2 SNEGSKA (reference sequence). CDR3 size: 11 residues. V was pared by 4 bases and J by 5 bases, with 8 bases between. The study ran its PCR with 60 Vbeta and 13 Jbeta primers. The protocol was immunoSEQ multiplex PCR, while the TCRdb copy is restricted to in-frame clones and leaves out a portion. This sample has about 170,000 clones, with around 68% found just once. The sample comprised PBMCs. The V gene is TRBV20-1, the J gene TRBJ1-2; a weak D match, TRBD1 (6 bases). The source is a man aged 40-49 years in good health and CMV-seronegative. The DNA of the CDR3 is TGCAGTGCTACGGACAGTTATGGCTACACCTTC. It translates to CSATDSYGYTF.